These 30 T cell receptor beta chains originate from one sample sequenced in a study of human T cells and chemical hapten exposure. The time point here: patch test 3, about 24 weeks after DPC sensitization. Regarding treatment: therapeutic diphenylcyclopropenone sensitization with weekly scalp DPC. Each CDR3 protein gets one entry after TCRdb re-called the RACE reads with MiXCR. The sample records about 82,000 distinct CDR3 sequences, approximately 13% being singletons. Here the sequenced sample was whole blood, taken in connection with sensitization to the hapten diphenylcyclopropenone (DPC). The receptors shown here come from a woman in her 50s with alopecia areata. Some clones in this sample may be carry-over from other donors' samples.

A few counts support this clonotype. The chain is built from TRBV19 and TRBJ2-5; 10 bases are a match to TRBD2. From germline, CDR1 is LNHDA and CDR2 SQIVND (reference sequence). Trimming removed 3 bases from V and 5 bases from J; junction bases left unmatched: 6. The CDR3 sequence is 15 residues long. CDR3 protein: CASSIGGLAQETQYF. CDR3 bases: TGTGCCAGTAGTATCGGGGGACTAGCGCAGGAGACCCAGTACTTC.

In this sample, this clonotype turned up a few times. The chain uses TRBV29-1 and TRBJ2-1; D tentatively fits TRBD1 or TRBD2 (5 bases each). The CDR3 runs 12 residues. The germline CDR1 and CDR2 sequences are SQVTM and ANQGSEA. V was pared by 7 bases and J by 9 bases, with 16 bases between. CDR3 DNA: TGCAGCGACTCCCGGGGCCATGGTGAGCAGTTCTTC. Amino acids: CSDSRGHGEQFF.

This clonotype has just a few counts. J is TRBJ2-7 and V is TRBV5-1; D not certain. The length of the CDR3 is 14 residues. CDR1 is SGHRS, CDR2 YFSETQ, per germline. V lost 3 bases and J 0 bases, leaving 10 bases between the germline ends. CDR3 sequence reads: CASSSDAFSYEQYF. As DNA, the CDR3 is TGCGCCAGCAGCTCGGACGCCTTCTCCTACGAGCAGTACTTC.

In this sample, this clonotype turned up a few times. The V gene is TRBV6-5, the J gene TRBJ2-1; a weak D match, TRBD2 (6 bases). The CDR3 is 18 residues long. The V end was cut by 2 bases, the J end by 7 bases, with 24 bases between. Germline V CDR1 and CDR2: MNHEY, SVGAGI. CDR3 sequence reads: CASSYPNVGTGVGNEQFF. CDR3 bases: TGTGCCAGCAGTTACCCCAACGTCGGAACGGGAGTTGGGAATGAGCAGTTCTTC.

Of note for this clonotype: With a much larger clone just one base away, this may be a read error. This chain uses TRBV29-1 with TRBJ1-1; a weak D match, TRBD1 (5 bases). This CDR3 spans 12 amino acids. CDR1 and CDR2 from the germline V gene are SQVTM and ANQGSEA. With 7 bases removed from V and 6 bases from J, the gap between germline ends came to 15 bases. The CDR3 loop is CSARGRGAEAFF. The CDR3 nucleotides are TGCAGCGCAAGAGGACGGGGGGCTGAAGCTTTCTTT.

This clonotype appeared many times. The chain is built from TRBV7-2 and TRBJ2-1, with 10 bases matching TRBD2. Germline trimming cut 5 bases from V and 4 bases from J; bases unmatched to any gene: 14. The CDR3 sequence is 18 residues long. CDR1 and CDR2 (germline): SGHTA, FQGNSA. This chain's CDR3 is CASSHKGSAGGPYNEQFF. The DNA for the CDR3 is TGTGCCAGCAGCCATAAGGGCTCAGCGGGAGGGCCTTACAATGAGCAGTTCTTC.

A few counts support this clonotype. CDR3 nucleotide sequence: TGCAGTGCTAGACGGGACGGAACCTACAATGAGCAGTTCTTC. This sequence encodes CSARRDGTYNEQFF. V usage is TRBV20-1 and J usage is TRBJ2-1, with D perhaps assigned TRBD1 or TRBD2 (5 bases each). The CDR3 totals 14 residues. Trimming cost V 2 bases and J 2 bases, with 10 bases left between them. Germline V gene sequence: CDR1 DFQATT, CDR2 SNEGSKA (reference sequence).

This clonotype was observed a handful of times. This chain connects TRBV19 to TRBJ2-2, with D maybe TRBD2 (5 bases). CDR3 length equals 14 residues. V lost 5 bases and J 4 bases, leaving 11 bases between the germline ends. Germline V gives CDR1 LNHDA, CDR2 SQIVND (reference sequence). CDR3 protein: CASSGRATTGELFF. CDR3 coding DNA: TGTGCCAGTAGTGGGCGGGCAACCACCGGGGAGCTGTTTTTT.

This clonotype was counted many times. The J gene is TRBJ2-3, the V gene TRBV5-1; no clear D. Germline-derived CDR1 and CDR2 are SGHRS and YFSETQ. The length of the CDR3 is 14 residues. Trimming removed 3 bases from V and 0 bases from J, with 8 bases in between. The CDR3 protein is CASSSQSSTDTQYF. For the CDR3, the DNA is TGCGCCAGCAGCTCCCAAAGTAGCACAGATACGCAGTATTTT. The full variable domain, rest sourced from reference TRBV5-1 and TRBJ2-3, is KAGVTQTPRYLIKTRGQQVTLSCSPISGHRSVSWYQQTPGQGLQFLFEYFSETQRNKGNFPGRFSGRQFSNSRSEMNVSTLELGDSALYLCASSSQSSTDTQYFGPGTRLTVL.

This clonotype was recorded a few times. The chain recombines TRBV20-1 with TRBJ2-1; TRBD2 aligns across 12 bases. CDR3 length: 15 residues. J lost 8 bases, V lost 6 bases, and 11 bases had no gene match. The V gene's germline CDR1 is DFQATT and CDR2 SNEGSKA (reference sequence). CDR3 loop: CSADGIRLAGDEQFF. CDR3 DNA: TGCAGTGCCGACGGAATTAGACTAGCGGGAGATGAGCAGTTCTTC.

V usage is TRBV11-2 and J usage is TRBJ2-6, with D perhaps assigned TRBD1 or TRBD2 (5 bases each). Trimming removed 5 bases from V and 0 bases from J, with 11 bases in between. The germline V gene encodes CDR1 SGHAT and CDR2 FQNNGV. The CDR3 is 16 amino acids. This CDR3 reads CASSTGPTSGANVLTF. The CDR3 DNA is TGTGCCAGCAGCACGGGACCTACCTCTGGGGCCAACGTCCTGACTTTC. Drawing the rest from reference TRBV11-2 and TRBJ2-6, the complete variable domain is EAGVAQSPRYKIIEKRQSVAFWCNPISGHATLYWYQQILGQGPKLLIQFQNNGVVDDSQLPKDRFSAERLKGVDSTLKIQPAKLEDSAVYLCASSTGPTSGANVLTFGAGSRLTVL.

This clonotype has at least ten counts. The genes are TRBV2 and TRBJ2-1, with 8 bases that match TRBD2. From germline, CDR1 is SNHLY and CDR2 FYNNEI. The ends lost 2 bases at V and 1 base at J; junction bases unmatched: 1. There are 15 residues in the CDR3. The CDR3 DNA sequence: TGTGCCAGCAGTGAACCTAGCGGGTCCTACAATGAGCAGTTCTTC. Amino acid sequence: CASSEPSGSYNEQFF. The variable domain in full, completed from reference TRBV2 and TRBJ2-1, reads EPEVTQTPSHQVTQMGQEVILRCVPISNHLYFYWYRQILGQKVEFLVSFYNNEISEKSEIFDDQFSVERPDGSNFTLKIRSTKLEDSAMYFCASSEPSGSYNEQFFGPGTRLTVL.

This chain connects TRBV5-6 to TRBJ2-7, with 10 nucleotides matching TRBD2. Per the germline V gene, CDR1 is SGHDT and CDR2 is YYEEEE. This CDR3 is 16 amino acids long. Germline trimming cut 0 bases from V and 7 bases from J; bases unmatched to any gene: 10. CDR3 amino acids: CASSLATGLATEEQYF. In DNA form, the CDR3 reads TGTGCCAGCAGCTTGGCCACGGGACTAGCGACCGAAGAGCAGTACTTC.

This clonotype was detected only a few times. This chain links TRBV7-9 with TRBJ2-4; 7 nucleotides align to TRBD1. Germline loops: CDR1 SEHNR, CDR2 FQNEAQ (reference sequence). This CDR3 has 21 amino acids. Unmatched junction bases numbered 19, after V lost 1 base and J lost 1 base. The CDR3: CASSLGQGPLRTLQAKNIQYF. DNA for the CDR3: TGTGCCAGCAGCTTAGGACAGGGTCCTCTTCGAACCCTTCAGGCCAAAAACATTCAGTACTTC.

This clonotype was counted many times. The gene calls are TRBV20-1 and TRBJ2-5, with 8 bases that match TRBD1. This CDR3 comprises 16 residues. In germline, CDR1 is DFQATT, CDR2 SNEGSKA (reference sequence). The junction had 17 bases not matched to a gene; V was cut back by 6 bases and J by 5 bases. Here the CDR3 reads CSATDARDRSRETQYF. DNA for the CDR3: TGCAGTGCGACGGATGCCCGGGACAGGTCGCGGGAGACCCAGTACTTC.

A word on this clonotype: It may be a read error: a sequence one base away is much more abundant. The chain links TRBV7-9 to TRBJ2-2; the D gene is possibly TRBD1 (5 bases). Per germline, CDR1 SEHNR and CDR2 FQNEAQ (reference sequence). The CDR3 extends over 15 amino acids. The CDR3 bases are TGTGTCAGCAGCTTCGCATCACAGGTCACCGGGGAGCTGTTTTTT. This gives the protein CVSSFASQVTGELFF.

This clonotype was observed a handful of times. The chain recombines TRBV11-2 with TRBJ2-1; either TRBD1 or TRBD2 may fit D (6 bases each). This CDR3 spans 16 amino acids. Per germline, CDR1 SGHAT and CDR2 FQNNGV. Trimming pared 4 bases from V and 5 bases from J, leaving 18 bases between. CDR3 protein: CASSSGAVEPHNEQFF. CDR3 nucleotides: TGTGCCAGCAGCTCGGGGGCTGTCGAACCCCACAATGAGCAGTTCTTC. Variable domain in full (rest from reference TRBV11-2 and TRBJ2-1): EAGVAQSPRYKIIEKRQSVAFWCNPISGHATLYWYQQILGQGPKLLIQFQNNGVVDDSQLPKDRFSAERLKGVDSTLKIQPAKLEDSAVYLCASSSGAVEPHNEQFFGPGTRLTVL.

The gene calls are TRBV6-5 and TRBJ2-3, with 10 bases lining up with TRBD2. This CDR3 contains 16 residues. V shed 2 bases and J 6 bases; nucleotides not matched to a gene: 8. Germline CDR1 is MNHEY and CDR2 is SVGAGI. CDR3 bases: TGTGCCAGCAGTTACGGGCTAGCGGGAGTCGGGGATACGCAGTATTTT. It codes for CASSYGLAGVGDTQYF.

This clonotype was recorded many times. The chain is built from TRBV4-1 and TRBJ2-1, with D possibly being TRBD2 (6 bases). The CDR3 loop spans 18 amino acids. With 1 base removed from V and 8 bases from J, the gap between germline ends came to 24 bases. The germline CDR1 and CDR2 sequences are MGHRA and YSYEKL. The CDR3 DNA sequence: TGCGCCAGCAGCCAAGTACTAGTCCGGGAGATGATCGGAGATGAGCAGTTCTTC. The encoded protein is CASSQVLVREMIGDEQFF.

This clonotype was picked up a small number of times. The V call is TRBV19, the J call TRBJ2-1; TRBD2 matches at 9 bases. Germline assignment: CDR1 LNHDA and CDR2 SQIVND (reference sequence). Germline trimming cut 10 bases from V and 0 bases from J; bases unmatched to any gene: 7. This CDR3 has 15 residues. CDR3 sequence (DNA): TGTGCCATTGGGCTTAGCGGGAGCTCCTACAATGAGCAGTTCTTC. This gives the protein CAIGLSGSSYNEQFF.

The CDR3 here is CASSEGQEAFF. DNA of the CDR3: TGTGCCAGCAGCGAAGGACAGGAAGCTTTCTTT. The chain employs TRBV28 and TRBJ1-1; D might be TRBD1 (6 bases). Germline values: CDR1 MDHEN, CDR2 SYDVKM. V was clipped by 6 bases and J by 8 bases, with 10 bases between them. The CDR3 totals 11 residues.

This clonotype was detected many times. The chain recombines TRBV19 with TRBJ2-1; weak D call: TRBD1 (6 bases). V dropped 7 bases and J dropped 0 bases, with 13 bases sitting between them. The CDR3 is made up of 15 amino acids. In germline, CDR1 is LNHDA, CDR2 SQIVND (reference sequence). The CDR3 loop reads CASTPDRSSYNEQFF. CDR3 in DNA: TGTGCCAGTACACCTGACAGGAGCTCCTACAATGAGCAGTTCTTC. Drawing the rest from reference TRBV19 and TRBJ2-1, the complete variable domain is DGGITQSPKYLFRKEGQNVTLSCEQNLNHDAMYWYRQDPGQGLRLIYYSQIVNDFQKGDIAEGYSVSREKKESFPLTVTSAQKNPTAFYLCASTPDRSSYNEQFFGPGTRLTVL.

J is TRBJ1-1 and V is TRBV18; tentative D call: TRBD1 (5 bases). The CDR3 has 17 amino acids. From germline, CDR1 is KGHSH and CDR2 LQKENI. With 3 bases removed from V and 1 base from J, the gap between germline ends came to 18 bases. The CDR3 reads CASSPLTGQRANTEAFF. Here the CDR3 DNA reads TGTGCCAGCTCACCTCTCACGGGGCAGAGGGCGAACACTGAAGCTTTCTTT.

The rearrangement joins TRBV7-6 to TRBJ2-6; D perhaps matches TRBD2 (5 bases). V lost 4 bases to trimming and J lost 4 bases, with 17 bases between them. Per germline, CDR1 SGHVS and CDR2 FNYEAQ. The CDR3 contains 17 residues. As DNA, the CDR3 is TGTGCCAGCAGCTGGGTGAGGGCACGAAGCGGGGCCAACGTCCTGACTTTC. Its translation is CASSWVRARSGANVLTF.

The chain recombines TRBV10-3 with TRBJ2-7; 7 bases are a match to TRBD1. This CDR3 has 15 amino acids. The germline V gene has CDR1 ENHRY and CDR2 SYGVKD. The J segment lost 2 bases and the V segment lost 4 bases, leaving 8 bases of the junction unmatched. As DNA, the CDR3 is TGTGCCATCAGTGCACGGACAGGTGCAACCTACGAGCAGTACTTC. Encoded protein: CAISARTGATYEQYF.

This clonotype was counted many times. The V and J genes are TRBV6-5 and TRBJ2-2, with TRBD2 identical over 8 bases. The V segment lost 1 base and the J segment 5 bases; nucleotides outside the gene matches: 3. Per the germline V gene, CDR1 is MNHEY and CDR2 is SVGAGI. The CDR3 runs to 15 residues. CDR3 protein: CASSYYGRGTGELFF. CDR3 DNA sequence: TGTGCCAGCAGTTACTACGGGAGGGGGACCGGGGAGCTGTTTTTT.

The gene calls are TRBV12-3 or TRBV12-4 and TRBJ2-1; the match to TRBD1 covers 7 bases. The CDR3 runs 17 residues. The junction had 8 bases not matched to a gene; V was cut back by 2 bases and J by 1 base. CDR3 nucleotides: TGTGCCAGCAGTTTATGGGCAGGGGGTTCGTCCTACAATGAGCAGTTCTTC. Amino acid sequence: CASSLWAGGSSYNEQFF.

The sample holds many counts of this clonotype. V and J are TRBV27 and TRBJ1-1; tentative D call: TRBD1 (6 bases). Germline loops: CDR1 MNHEY, CDR2 SMNVEV (reference sequence). CDR3 length: 13 residues. V lost 3 bases, J lost 3 bases, and 8 bases lay in between. CDR3 in DNA: TGTGCCAGCAGTTTTGGACAGTACACTGAAGCTTTCTTT. It translates to CASSFGQYTEAFF.

The chain employs TRBV12-3 or TRBV12-4 and TRBJ2-3, with a tentative D call TRBD2 (6 bases). The CDR3 is made up of 13 amino acids. Trimming pared 3 bases from V and 6 bases from J, leaving 10 bases between. In DNA form, the CDR3 reads TGTGCCAGCAGTTTCTGGAGGGCCGATACGCAGTATTTT. Protein product: CASSFWRADTQYF.

This clonotype has a count of ten or more. V usage is TRBV6-2 or TRBV6-3 and J usage is TRBJ2-7; TRBD2 might be the D (6 bases). CDR1 is MNHEY and CDR2 is SVGEGT in the germline V gene. V was cut by 7 bases and J by 1 base, with 14 bases left in between. CDR3 size: 14 residues. Here the CDR3 reads CASKEGGTSYEQYF. CDR3 bases: TGTGCCAGCAAGGAGGGAGGTACTTCCTACGAGCAGTACTTC.